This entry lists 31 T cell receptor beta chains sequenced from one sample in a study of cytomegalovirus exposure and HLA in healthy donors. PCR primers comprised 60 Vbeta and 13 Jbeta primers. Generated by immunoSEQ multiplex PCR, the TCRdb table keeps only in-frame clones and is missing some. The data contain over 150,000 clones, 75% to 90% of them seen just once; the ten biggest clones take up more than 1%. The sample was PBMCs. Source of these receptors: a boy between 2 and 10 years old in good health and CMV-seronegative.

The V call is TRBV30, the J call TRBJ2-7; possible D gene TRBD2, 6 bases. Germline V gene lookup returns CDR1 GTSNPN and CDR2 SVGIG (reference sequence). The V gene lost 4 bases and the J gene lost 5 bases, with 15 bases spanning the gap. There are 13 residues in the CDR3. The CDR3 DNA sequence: TGTGCCTGGATGGAGACTAGTTTCCACGAGCAGTACTTC. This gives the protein CAWMETSFHEQYF.

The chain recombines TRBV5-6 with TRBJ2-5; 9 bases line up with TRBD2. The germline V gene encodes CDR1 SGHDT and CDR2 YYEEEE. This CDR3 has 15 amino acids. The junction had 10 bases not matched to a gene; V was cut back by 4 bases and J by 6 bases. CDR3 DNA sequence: TGTGCCAGCAGCGCCGGGACTAGCAAGGGACAGACCCAGTACTTC. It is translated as CASSAGTSKGQTQYF.

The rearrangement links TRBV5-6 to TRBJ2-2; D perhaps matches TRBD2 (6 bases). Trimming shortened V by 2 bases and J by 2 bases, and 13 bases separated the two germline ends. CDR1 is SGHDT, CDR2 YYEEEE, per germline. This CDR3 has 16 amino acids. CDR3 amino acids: CASSFQSGPNTGELFF. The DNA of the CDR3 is TGTGCCAGCAGCTTTCAAAGCGGGCCTAACACCGGGGAGCTGTTTTTT.

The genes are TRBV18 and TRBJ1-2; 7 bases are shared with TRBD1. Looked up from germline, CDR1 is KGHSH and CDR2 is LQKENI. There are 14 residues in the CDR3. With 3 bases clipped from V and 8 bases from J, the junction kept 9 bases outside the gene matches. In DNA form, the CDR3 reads TGTGCCAGCTCACCCACCGGGACAGAAGAAGGCTACACCTTC. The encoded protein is CASSPTGTEEGYTF.

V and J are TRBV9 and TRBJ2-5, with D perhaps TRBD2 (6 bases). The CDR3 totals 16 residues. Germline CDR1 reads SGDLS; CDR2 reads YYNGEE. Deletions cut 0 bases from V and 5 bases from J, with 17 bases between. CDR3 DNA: TGTGCCAGCAGCGTAGACCCAGACAGACTAGGGGAGACCCAGTACTTC. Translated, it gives CASSVDPDRLGETQYF.

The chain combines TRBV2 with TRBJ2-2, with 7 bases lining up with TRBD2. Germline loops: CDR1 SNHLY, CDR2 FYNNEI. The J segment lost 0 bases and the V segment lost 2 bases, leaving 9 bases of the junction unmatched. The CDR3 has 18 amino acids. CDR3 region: CASSESGAGRSNTGELFF. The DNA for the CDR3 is TGTGCCAGCAGTGAAAGCGGGGCAGGCCGCTCGAACACCGGGGAGCTGTTTTTT. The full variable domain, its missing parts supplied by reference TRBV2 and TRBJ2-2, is EPEVTQTPSHQVTQMGQEVILRCVPISNHLYFYWYRQILGQKVEFLVSFYNNEISEKSEIFDDQFSVERPDGSNFTLKIRSTKLEDSAMYFCASSESGAGRSNTGELFFGEGSRLTVL.

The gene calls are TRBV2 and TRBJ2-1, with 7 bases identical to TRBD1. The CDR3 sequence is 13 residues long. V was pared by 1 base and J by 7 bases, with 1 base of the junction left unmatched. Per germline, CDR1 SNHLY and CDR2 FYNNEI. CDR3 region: CASSEDRGNEQFF. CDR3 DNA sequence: TGTGCCAGCAGTGAAGACAGGGGAAATGAGCAGTTCTTC.

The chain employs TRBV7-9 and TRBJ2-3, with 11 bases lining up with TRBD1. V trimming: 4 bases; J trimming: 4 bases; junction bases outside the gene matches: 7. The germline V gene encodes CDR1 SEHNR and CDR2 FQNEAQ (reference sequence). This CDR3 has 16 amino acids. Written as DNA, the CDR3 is TGTGCCAGCAGCTCAAGGACAGGGGGCTTGGCAGATACGCAGTATTTT. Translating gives CASSSRTGGLADTQYF.

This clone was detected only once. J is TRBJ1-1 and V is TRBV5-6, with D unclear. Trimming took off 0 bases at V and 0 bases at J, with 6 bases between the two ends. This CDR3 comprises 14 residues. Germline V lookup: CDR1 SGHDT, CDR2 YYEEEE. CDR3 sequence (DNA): TGTGCCAGCAGCTTGGGACACCTGAACACTGAAGCTTTCTTT. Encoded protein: CASSLGHLNTEAFF. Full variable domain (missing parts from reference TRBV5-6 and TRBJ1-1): DAGVTQSPTHLIKTRGQQVTLRCSPKSGHDTVSWYQQALGQGPQFIFQYYEEEERQRGNFPDRFSGHQFPNYSSELNVNALLLGDSALYLCASSLGHLNTEAFFGQGTRLTVV.

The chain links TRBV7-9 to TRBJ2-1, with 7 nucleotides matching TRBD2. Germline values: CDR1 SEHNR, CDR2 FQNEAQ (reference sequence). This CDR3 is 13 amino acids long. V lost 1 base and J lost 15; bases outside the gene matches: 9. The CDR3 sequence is CASSLGGTGGRFF. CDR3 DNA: TGTGCCAGCAGCTTAGGGGGGACTGGCGGGAGGTTCTTC.

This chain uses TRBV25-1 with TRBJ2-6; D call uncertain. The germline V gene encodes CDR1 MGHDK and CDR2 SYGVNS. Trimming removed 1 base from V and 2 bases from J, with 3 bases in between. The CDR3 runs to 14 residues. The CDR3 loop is CASSESTGANVLTF. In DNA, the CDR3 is TGTGCCAGCAGTGAATCTACTGGGGCCAACGTCCTGACTTTC.

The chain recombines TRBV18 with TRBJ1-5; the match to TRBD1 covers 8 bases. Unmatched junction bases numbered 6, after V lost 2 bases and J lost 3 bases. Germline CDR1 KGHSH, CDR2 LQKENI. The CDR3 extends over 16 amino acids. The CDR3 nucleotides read TGTGCCAGCTCACCAGTTCAGGGGGCTTACAATCAGCCCCAGCATTTT. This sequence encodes CASSPVQGAYNQPQHF. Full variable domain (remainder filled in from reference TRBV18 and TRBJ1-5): NAGVMQNPRHLVRRRGQEARLRCSPMKGHSHVYWYRQLPEEGLKFMVYLQKENIIDESGMPKERFSAEFPKEGPSILRIQQVVRGDSAAYFCASSPVQGAYNQPQHFGDGTRLSIL.

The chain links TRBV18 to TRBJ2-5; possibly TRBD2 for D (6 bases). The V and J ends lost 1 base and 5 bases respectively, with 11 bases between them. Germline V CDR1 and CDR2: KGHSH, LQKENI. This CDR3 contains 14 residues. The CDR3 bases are TGTGCCAGCTCACCACGGGCAGGGAGGGAGACCCAGTACTTC. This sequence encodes CASSPRAGRETQYF.

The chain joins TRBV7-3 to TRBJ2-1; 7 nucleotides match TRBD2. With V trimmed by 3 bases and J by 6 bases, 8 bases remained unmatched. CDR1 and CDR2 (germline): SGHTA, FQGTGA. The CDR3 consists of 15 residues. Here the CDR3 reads CASSFTSGGGNEQFF. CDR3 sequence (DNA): TGTGCCAGCAGCTTTACGAGTGGGGGGGGCAATGAGCAGTTCTTC.

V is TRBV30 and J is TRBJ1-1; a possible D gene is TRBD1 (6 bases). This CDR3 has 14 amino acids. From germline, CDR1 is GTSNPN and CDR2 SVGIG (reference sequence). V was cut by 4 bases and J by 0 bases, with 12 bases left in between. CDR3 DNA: TGTGCCTGGAACCCCGGACAGCTGAACACTGAAGCTTTCTTT. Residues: CAWNPGQLNTEAFF. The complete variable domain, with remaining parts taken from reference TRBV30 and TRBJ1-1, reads SQTIHQWPATLVQPVGSPLSLECTVEGTSNPNLYWYRQAAGRGLQLLFYSVGIGQISSEVPQNLSASRPQDRQFILSSKKLLLSDSGFYLCAWNPGQLNTEAFFGQGTRLTVV.

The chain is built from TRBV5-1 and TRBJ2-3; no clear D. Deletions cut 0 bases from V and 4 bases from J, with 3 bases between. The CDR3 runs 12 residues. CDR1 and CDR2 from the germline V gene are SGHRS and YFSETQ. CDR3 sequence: CASSLGADTQYF. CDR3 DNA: TGCGCCAGCAGCTTGGGAGCAGATACGCAGTATTTT.

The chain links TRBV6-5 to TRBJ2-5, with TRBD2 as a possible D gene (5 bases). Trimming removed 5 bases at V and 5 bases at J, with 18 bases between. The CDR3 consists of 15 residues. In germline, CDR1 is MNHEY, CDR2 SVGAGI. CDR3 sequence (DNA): TGTGCCAGCAGTACCGGAGGACGCAGCTCGGAGACCCAGTACTTC. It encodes CASSTGGRSSETQYF.

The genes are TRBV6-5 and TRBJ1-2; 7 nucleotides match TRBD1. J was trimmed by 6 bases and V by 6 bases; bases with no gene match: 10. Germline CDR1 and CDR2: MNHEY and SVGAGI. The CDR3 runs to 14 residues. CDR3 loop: CASSPTPGTDGYTF. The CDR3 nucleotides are TGTGCCAGCAGCCCTACCCCCGGGACAGATGGCTACACCTTC.

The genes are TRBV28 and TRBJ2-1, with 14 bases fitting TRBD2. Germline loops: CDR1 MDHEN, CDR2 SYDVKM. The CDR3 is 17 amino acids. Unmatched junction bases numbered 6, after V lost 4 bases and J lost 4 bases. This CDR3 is CASSSATSGREYNEQFF. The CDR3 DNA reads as TGTGCCAGCAGTTCCGCGACTAGCGGGAGGGAATACAATGAGCAGTTCTTC.

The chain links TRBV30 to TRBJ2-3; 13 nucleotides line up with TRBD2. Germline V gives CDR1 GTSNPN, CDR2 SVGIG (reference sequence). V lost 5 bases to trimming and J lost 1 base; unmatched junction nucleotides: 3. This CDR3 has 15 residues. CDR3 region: CAWGLAGARTDTQYF. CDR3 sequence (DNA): TGTGCCTGGGGACTAGCGGGAGCCCGCACAGATACGCAGTATTTT.

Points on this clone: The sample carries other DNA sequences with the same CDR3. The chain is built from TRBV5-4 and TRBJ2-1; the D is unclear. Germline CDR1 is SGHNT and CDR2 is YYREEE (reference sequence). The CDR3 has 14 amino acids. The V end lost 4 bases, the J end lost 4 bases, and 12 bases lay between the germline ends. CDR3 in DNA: TGTGCCAGCAGCCCGAGTTCGAGTTACAATGAGCAGTTCTTC. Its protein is CASSPSSSYNEQFF.

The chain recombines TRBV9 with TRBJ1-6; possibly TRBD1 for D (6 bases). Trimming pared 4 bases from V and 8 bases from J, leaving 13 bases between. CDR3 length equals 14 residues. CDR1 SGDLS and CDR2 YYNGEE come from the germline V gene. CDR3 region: CASSIGGVDSPLHF. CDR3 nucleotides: TGTGCCAGCAGCATAGGGGGGGTGGATTCACCCCTCCACTTT. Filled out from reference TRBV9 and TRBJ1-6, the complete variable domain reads DSGVTQTPKHLITATGQRVTLRCSPRSGDLSVYWYQQSLDQGLQFLIQYYNGEERAKGNILERFSAQQFPDLHSELNLSSLELGDSALYFCASSIGGVDSPLHFGNGTRLTVT.

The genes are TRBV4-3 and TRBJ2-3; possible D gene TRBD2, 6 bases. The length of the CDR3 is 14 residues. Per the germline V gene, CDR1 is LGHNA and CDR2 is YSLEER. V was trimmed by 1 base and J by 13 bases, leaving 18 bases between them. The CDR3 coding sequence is TGCGCCAGCAGCCAAGTTAGAACGGCGGGACTGGAGTATTTT. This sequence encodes CASSQVRTAGLEYF.

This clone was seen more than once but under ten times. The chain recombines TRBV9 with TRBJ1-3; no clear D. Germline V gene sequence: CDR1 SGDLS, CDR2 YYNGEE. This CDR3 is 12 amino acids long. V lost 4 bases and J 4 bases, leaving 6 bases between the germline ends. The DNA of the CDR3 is TGTGCCAGCAGCTCTAAGGGAAACACCATATATTTT. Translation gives CASSSKGNTIYF. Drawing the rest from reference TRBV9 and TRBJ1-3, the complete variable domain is DSGVTQTPKHLITATGQRVTLRCSPRSGDLSVYWYQQSLDQGLQFLIQYYNGEERAKGNILERFSAQQFPDLHSELNLSSLELGDSALYFCASSSKGNTIYFGEGSWLTVV.

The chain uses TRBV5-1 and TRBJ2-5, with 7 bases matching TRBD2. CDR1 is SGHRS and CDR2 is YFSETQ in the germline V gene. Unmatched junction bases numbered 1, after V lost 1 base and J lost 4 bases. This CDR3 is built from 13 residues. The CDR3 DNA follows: TGCGCCAGCAGCTTGACGGGGGGAGAGACCCAGTACTTC. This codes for CASSLTGGETQYF.

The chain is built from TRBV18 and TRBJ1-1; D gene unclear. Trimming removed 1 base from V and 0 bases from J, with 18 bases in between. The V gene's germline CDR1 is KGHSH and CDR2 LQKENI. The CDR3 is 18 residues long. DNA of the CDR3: TGTGCCAGCTCACCACGGTCCATAACCACAAACCTGAACACTGAAGCTTTCTTT. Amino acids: CASSPRSITTNLNTEAFF.

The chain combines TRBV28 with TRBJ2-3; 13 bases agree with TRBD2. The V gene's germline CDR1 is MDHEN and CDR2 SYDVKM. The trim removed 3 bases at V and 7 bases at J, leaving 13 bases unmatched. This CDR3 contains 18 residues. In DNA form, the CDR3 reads TGTGCCAGCAGTTTCTACCCGACTAGCGGGAGGTCGTTGTATACGCAGTATTTT. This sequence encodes CASSFYPTSGRSLYTQYF.

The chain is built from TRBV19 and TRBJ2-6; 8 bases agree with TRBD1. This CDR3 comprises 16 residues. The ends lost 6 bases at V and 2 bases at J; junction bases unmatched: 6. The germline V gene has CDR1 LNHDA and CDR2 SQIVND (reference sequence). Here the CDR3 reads CASRATGGTGANVLTF. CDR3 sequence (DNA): TGTGCCAGTAGGGCAACAGGGGGAACTGGGGCCAACGTCCTGACTTTC.

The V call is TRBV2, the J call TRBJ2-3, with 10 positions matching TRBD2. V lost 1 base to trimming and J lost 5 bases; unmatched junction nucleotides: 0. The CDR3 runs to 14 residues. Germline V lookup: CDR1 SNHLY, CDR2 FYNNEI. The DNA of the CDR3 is TGTGCCAGCAGTGAAGTAGCGGGGGGAGATACGCAGTATTTT. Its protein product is CASSEVAGGDTQYF.

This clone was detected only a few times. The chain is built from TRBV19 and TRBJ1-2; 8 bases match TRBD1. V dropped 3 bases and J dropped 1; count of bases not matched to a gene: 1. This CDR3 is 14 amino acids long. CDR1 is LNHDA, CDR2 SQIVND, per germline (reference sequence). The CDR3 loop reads CASSITGGNYGYTF. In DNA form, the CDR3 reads TGTGCCAGTAGTATTACAGGGGGTAACTATGGCTACACCTTC.

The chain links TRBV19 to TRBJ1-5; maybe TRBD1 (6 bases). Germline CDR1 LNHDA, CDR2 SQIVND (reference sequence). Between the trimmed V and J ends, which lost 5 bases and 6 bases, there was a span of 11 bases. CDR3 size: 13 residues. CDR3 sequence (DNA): TGTGCCAGTAGTGGGACACCCAGTCAGCCCCAGCATTTT. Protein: CASSGTPSQPQHF.